These 15 T cell receptor beta chains originate from one sample sequenced in a study of blood T cell repertoires in COVID-19. Clones were read by immunoSEQ multiplex PCR, and TCRdb kept only the in-frame ones, dropping some. Of about 200,000 clones listed, approximately 83% were seen once; the top ten hold about 4.1%. Sequenced material: PBMCs or T cells enriched from blood (not recorded which). These TCRs come from a woman between 40 and 55 years old with acute COVID-19.

The CDR3 loop is CASSDYRDTQYF. CDR3 nucleotides: TGTGCCAGCAGTGACTATCGCGATACGCAGTATTTT. The chain has TRBV28 and TRBJ2-3; tentative D call: TRBD2 (5 bases). Germline CDR1 is MDHEN and CDR2 is SYDVKM. V gave up 5 bases and J gave up 6 bases, with 9 bases separating them. The CDR3 runs 12 residues.

The sample holds a few counts of this clone. This chain connects TRBV7-3 to TRBJ1-1; no definite D call. This CDR3 region has 15 residues. The V and J ends lost 1 base and 5 bases respectively, with 14 bases between them. Germline V CDR1 and CDR2: SGHTA, FQGTGA. The chain's CDR3 is CASSLKGGSGTEAFF. The CDR3 DNA reads as TGTGCCAGCAGCTTAAAGGGCGGGTCGGGGACTGAAGCTTTCTTT. Together with reference TRBV7-3 and TRBJ1-1, the CDR3 gives the full variable domain: GAGVSQTPSNKVTEKGKYVELRCDPISGHTALYWYRQSLGQGPEFLIYFQGTGAADDSGLPNDRFFAVRPEGSVSTLKIQRTERGDSAVYLCASSLKGGSGTEAFFGQGTRLTVV.

The V and J genes are TRBV18 and TRBJ2-3; TRBD2 aligns across 8 bases. The CDR3 has 17 residues. V lost 3 bases, J lost 4 bases, and 12 bases stayed unmatched. Germline V gene sequence: CDR1 KGHSH, CDR2 LQKENI. CDR3 protein: CASSPIVGAGGPDTQYF. The CDR3 nucleotides are TGTGCCAGCTCACCGATAGTCGGGGCGGGAGGACCAGATACGCAGTATTTT.

The rearrangement uses TRBV11-2 and TRBJ1-2, with TRBD1 matching over 7 bases. The trim removed 6 bases at V and 4 bases at J, leaving 11 bases unmatched. Germline-derived CDR1 and CDR2 are SGHAT and FQNNGV. This CDR3 spans 15 amino acids. The CDR3 spells CASSSSRQGSYGYTF. For the CDR3, the DNA is TGTGCCAGCAGTTCCTCTAGACAGGGCTCCTATGGCTACACCTTC. Drawing the rest from reference TRBV11-2 and TRBJ1-2, the complete variable domain is EAGVAQSPRYKIIEKRQSVAFWCNPISGHATLYWYQQILGQGPKLLIQFQNNGVVDDSQLPKDRFSAERLKGVDSTLKIQPAKLEDSAVYLCASSSSRQGSYGYTFGSGTRLTVV.

This clone was seen just once. This sequence joins TRBV10-3 and TRBJ2-1; tentative D call: TRBD2 (5 bases). This CDR3 comprises 12 residues. Deletions cut 4 bases from V and 7 bases from J, with 8 bases between. Germline V gives CDR1 ENHRY, CDR2 SYGVKD. This chain's CDR3 is CAISGSGNEQFF. The CDR3 DNA reads TGTGCCATCAGTGGCAGCGGAAATGAGCAGTTCTTC.

J is TRBJ2-5 and V is TRBV29-1, with 8 nucleotides matching TRBD2. The CDR3 totals 12 residues. The germline V gene encodes CDR1 SQVTM and CDR2 ANQGSEA. V shed 8 bases, J shed 5 bases, and the junction held 7 bases outside the gene matches. CDR3 sequence reads: CSPAGDGETQYF. CDR3 sequence (DNA): TGCAGCCCAGCGGGAGACGGGGAGACCCAGTACTTC. Full variable domain (outside the CDR3, taken from reference TRBV29-1 and TRBJ2-5): SAVISQKPSRDICQRGTSLTIQCQVDSQVTMMFWYRQQPGQSLTLIATANQGSEATYESGFVIDKFPISRPNLTFSTLTVSNMSPEDSSIYLCSPAGDGETQYFGPGTRLLVL.

The chain has TRBV19 and TRBJ1-5; 9 bases are shared with TRBD1. Germline CDR1 and CDR2: LNHDA and SQIVND (reference sequence). The CDR3 loop spans 16 amino acids. V gave up 7 bases and J gave up 1 base; unmatched junction bases: 8. The CDR3 sequence: CASTPTGGSSNQPQHF. The CDR3 coding sequence is TGTGCCAGTACCCCTACAGGGGGCTCAAGCAATCAGCCCCAGCATTTT.

The rearrangement uses TRBV28 and TRBJ2-2, with a possible D match to TRBD1 (6 bases). With 6 bases removed from V and 6 bases from J, the gap between germline ends came to 14 bases. The CDR3 sequence is 14 residues long. The V gene's germline CDR1 is MDHEN and CDR2 SYDVKM. The CDR3 loop reads CASSHLGQSGELFF. CDR3 nucleotides: TGTGCCAGCAGCCACCTTGGACAGTCCGGGGAGCTGTTTTTT. The full variable domain, its missing parts supplied by reference TRBV28 and TRBJ2-2, is DVKVTQSSRYLVKRTGEKVFLECVQDMDHENMFWYRQDPGLGLRLIYFSYDVKMKEKGDIPEGYSVSREKKERFSLILESASTNQTSMYLCASSHLGQSGELFFGEGSRLTVL.

This chain connects TRBV3-1 (or the pseudogene TRBV3-2) to TRBJ1-1; 8 nucleotides line up with TRBD1. The length of the CDR3 is 15 residues. Germline V gene sequence: CDR1 LGHDT, CDR2 YNNKEL (reference sequence). V lost 5 bases to trimming and J lost 5 bases; unmatched junction nucleotides: 10. The CDR3 bases are TGTGCCAGCAGCAAATTCATGACAGGGGTAACTGAAGCTTTCTTT. It encodes CASSKFMTGVTEAFF.

The chain employs TRBV6-2 or TRBV6-3 and TRBJ2-7; a weak D match, TRBD1 (5 bases). Germline V gene data show CDR1 as MNHEY and CDR2 as SVGEGT. V dropped 4 bases and J dropped 1 base, with 17 bases sitting between them. The CDR3 consists of 16 residues. CDR3: CASSSRGRGASYEQYF. The CDR3 coding sequence is TGTGCCAGCAGTTCCCGCGGAAGGGGTGCGTCCTACGAGCAGTACTTC.

J is TRBJ2-3 and V is TRBV24-1; no clear D gene. The CDR3 sequence is 12 residues long. V was clipped by 12 bases and J by 1 base, with 10 bases between them. The germline V gene has CDR1 KGHDR and CDR2 SFDVKD. The CDR3 sequence: CAPYVGTDTQYF. In DNA, the CDR3 is TGTGCCCCCTACGTCGGCACAGATACGCAGTATTTT.

The rearrangement links TRBV27 to TRBJ1-5; D gene unclear. The germline gives CDR1 MNHEY, CDR2 SMNVEV (reference sequence). Between the trimmed V and J ends, which lost 1 base and 4 bases, there was a span of 5 bases. CDR3 length: 13 residues. CDR3 nucleotides: TGTGCCAGCAGTTTATTCGGGAATCAGCCCCAGCATTTT. Translating gives CASSLFGNQPQHF.

The chain employs TRBV30 and TRBJ2-3; 12 nucleotides align to TRBD2. This CDR3 region has 15 residues. The germline gives CDR1 GTSNPN, CDR2 SVGIG (reference sequence). Germline trimming cut 7 bases from V and 4 bases from J; bases unmatched to any gene: 9. The CDR3 loop reads CASYPTSGSPDTQYF. CDR3 sequence (DNA): TGTGCCTCCTATCCGACTAGCGGGAGTCCAGATACGCAGTATTTT. Based on the CDR3 plus reference TRBV30 and TRBJ2-3, the full variable domain is SQTIHQWPATLVQPVGSPLSLECTVEGTSNPNLYWYRQAAGRGLQLLFYSVGIGQISSEVPQNLSASRPQDRQFILSSKKLLLSDSGFYLCASYPTSGSPDTQYFGPGTRLTVL.

The chain couples TRBV6-1 to TRBJ1-2; no definite D call. The germline gives CDR1 MNHNS, CDR2 SASEGT. This CDR3 spans 14 amino acids. Trimming left V 3 bases short and J 7 bases short, with 15 bases between. This chain's CDR3 is CASSEGRGKAGYTF. As DNA, the CDR3 is TGTGCCAGCAGTGAGGGCCGGGGAAAAGCTGGCTACACCTTC.

The V call is TRBV6-5, the J call TRBJ2-6; D not resolved. Trimming cost V 6 bases and J 0 bases, with 6 bases left between them. The CDR3 loop spans 14 amino acids. CDR1 MNHEY and CDR2 SVGAGI come from the germline V gene. CDR3 sequence (DNA): TGTGCCAGCAGAAACAGCTCTGGGGCCAACGTCCTGACTTTC. This encodes CASRNSSGANVLTF.